This entry lists 32 T cell receptor beta chains sequenced from one sample in a study of post-analysis software for immune sequencing data (dated by TCRdb to 2014 to 2015). The library was obtained by PCR. For sequencing, an Illumina HiSeq 2500 was employed. Unique molecular identifiers were incorporated into TCR beta cDNA libraries to reduce PCR and sequencing biases. TCRdb reanalyzed the raw reads on its own, using fastp at Q25 for trimming and MiXCR for clone calling, and kept in-frame beta chains. Identical CDR3 proteins give one entry, which carries the most common genes and DNA. Recorded for this sample are 700,000 to 900,000 distinct CDR3 sequences; around 45% of them occurred a single time. The ten largest account for approximately 4.4% of the sample. Study-wide conclusions, independent of this receptor: Patients showed significantly higher frequencies than controls for roughly five TRBV segments, among them TRBV5-6, TRBV5-1 and TRBV20-1.

Antigen specificity for these receptors is unknown. The sample comprised blood. The origin of the receptors is a girl aged 5-17 years with multiple sclerosis.

This clonotype appeared a few times. V gene TRBV20-1 combines with J gene TRBJ1-2; D is perhaps TRBD1 (6 bases). Germline V gene lookup returns CDR1 DFQATT and CDR2 SNEGSKA (reference sequence). V lost 4 bases to trimming and J lost 2 bases, with 11 bases between them. CDR3 length: 13 amino acids. CDR3 protein: CSAIQDRNYGYTF. As DNA, the CDR3 is TGCAGTGCTATCCAGGACAGAAACTATGGCTACACCTTC.

There are a few counts of this clonotype. This chain joins TRBV29-1 and TRBJ2-5; the D gene is possibly TRBD1 (6 bases). V was cut by 5 bases and J by 11 bases, with 12 bases left in between. The CDR3 extends over 10 amino acids. CDR1 SQVTM and CDR2 ANQGSEA come from the germline V gene. The CDR3 loop reads CSVPRGEQYF. The CDR3 DNA sequence: TGCAGCGTTCCCAGGGGTGAGCAGTACTTC.

DNA of the CDR3: TGCAGTGCTTCCAGAGTCTCCTACAATGAGCAGTACTTC. Translated, it gives CSASRVSYNEQYF. This sequence joins TRBV20-1 and TRBJ2-1, with D hard to call. The DNA end is a closer match to TRBJ2-7, so the J assignment may be wrong. CDR1 and CDR2 (germline): DFQATT, SNEGSKA (reference sequence). This CDR3 region has 13 residues.

In this sample, this clonotype turned up a few times. V usage is TRBV27 and J usage is TRBJ1-1; D is unclear. Per germline, CDR1 MNHEY and CDR2 SMNVEV (reference sequence). The CDR3 contains 14 residues. The V end was cut by 3 bases, the J end by 5 bases, with 13 bases between. CDR3 sequence: CASSLARTGTEAFF. The CDR3 DNA follows: TGTGCCAGCAGTTTGGCCCGAACGGGTACTGAAGCTTTCTTT.

V is TRBV29-1 and J is TRBJ2-3, with D uncertain. CDR3 length: 16 residues. Trimming removed 0 bases at V and 5 bases at J, with 18 bases between. Germline values: CDR1 SQVTM, CDR2 ANQGSEA. In nucleotides, the CDR3 is TGCAGCGTTGAAGATGGGTCAAGGGCATACAGAGATACGCAGTATTTT. Amino acids: CSVEDGSRAYRDTQYF.

The chain links TRBV6-5 to TRBJ1-1; D remains ambiguous. CDR1 and CDR2 (germline): MNHEY, SVGAGI. V dropped 8 bases and J dropped 5 bases, with 9 bases sitting between them. The CDR3 loop spans 11 amino acids. Written as DNA, the CDR3 is TGTGCCAGCGGCTCCCTTACTGAAGCTTTCTTT. Translated, it gives CASGSLTEAFF.

The genes are TRBV20-1 and TRBJ2-1, with a tentative D call TRBD2 (6 bases). The J call may be faulty, since TRBJ2-7 better matches the DNA end. Germline-derived CDR1 and CDR2 are DFQATT and SNEGSKA (reference sequence). This CDR3 has 17 amino acids. CDR3 in DNA: TGCAGTGCCCTTACCTGGACTACCTTGAGCTCCTACAATGAGCAGTACTTC. Translated, it gives CSALTWTTLSSYNEQYF.

This rearrangement joins TRBV20-1 to TRBJ2-1; TRBD2 matches at 10 bases. With V trimmed by 5 bases and J by 12 bases, 13 bases remained unmatched. Germline loops: CDR1 DFQATT, CDR2 SNEGSKA (reference sequence). The CDR3 covers 14 residues. CDR3 in amino acids: CSALPGLAIHGQFF. The CDR3 DNA sequence: TGCAGTGCTCTCCCGGGACTAGCGATCCATGGGCAGTTCTTC.

The V gene is TRBV20-1, the J gene TRBJ2-1, with D maybe TRBD2 (6 bases). The CDR3 covers 12 residues. V was pared by 1 base and J by 9 bases, with 10 bases between. Per the germline V gene, CDR1 is DFQATT and CDR2 is SNEGSKA (reference sequence). CDR3 sequence reads: CSARGLVPEQFF. DNA for the CDR3: TGCAGTGCTAGAGGACTAGTCCCTGAGCAGTTCTTC.

There are a few counts of this clonotype. The V call is TRBV11-3, the J call TRBJ2-1, with D perhaps matching TRBD2 (5 bases). The CDR3 extends over 14 amino acids. CDR1 SGHNT and CDR2 YENEEA come from the germline V gene. Trimming left V 2 bases short and J 6 bases short, with 11 bases between. This CDR3 reads CASSLILRANEQFF. The CDR3 DNA sequence: TGTGCCAGCAGCTTAATCTTGAGGGCCAATGAGCAGTTCTTC.

This clonotype was counted a few times. The chain is built from TRBV6-5 and TRBJ2-7; 10 bases line up with TRBD2. CDR3 size: 14 residues. CDR1 is MNHEY, CDR2 SVGAGI, per germline. V trimming: 6 bases; J trimming: 4 bases; junction bases outside the gene matches: 6. CDR3 DNA: TGTGCCAGCAGGCGGACTAGCGGACTTTACGAGCAGTACTTC. Translation gives CASRRTSGLYEQYF.

In its sample, this clonotype was seen once. V is TRBV5-1 and J is TRBJ2-7, with D possibly matching TRBD1 (5 bases). The end of the DNA aligns better with TRBJ2-5, so the J call may be wrong. The CDR3 runs to 13 residues. CDR1 and CDR2 (germline): SGHRS, YFSETQ. The CDR3 DNA reads TGCGCCAGCAGCTTCCAGGGCGAGGAGACCCAGTACTTC. It translates to CASSFQGEETQYF.

The chain couples TRBV27 to TRBJ2-1, with TRBD2 matching over 12 bases. Trimming took 5 bases from V and 9 from J; bases not matched to a gene: 11. The germline V gene encodes CDR1 MNHEY and CDR2 SMNVEV (reference sequence). The CDR3 spans 16 residues. CDR3 sequence: CASSSQGLAGTGEQFF. The CDR3 coding sequence is TGTGCCAGCAGTAGTCAAGGACTAGCGGGGACGGGTGAGCAGTTCTTC.

The CDR3 DNA sequence: TGTGCCACCGGAGGGGGGTTAGCCAAAAACATTCAGTACTTC. Translation: CATGGGLAKNIQYF. The chain recombines TRBV7-9 with TRBJ2-4; D tentatively reads TRBD1 or TRBD2 (6 bases each). The germline gives CDR1 SEHNR, CDR2 FQNEAQ (reference sequence). CDR3 length equals 14 residues. The V gene lost 10 bases and the J gene lost 0 bases, with 13 bases spanning the gap.

This clonotype turned up a few times. CDR3 protein: CASSLNWETDTQYF. Here the CDR3 DNA reads TGTGCCAGCAGTTTAAACTGGGAAACAGATACGCAGTATTTT. This chain joins TRBV28 and TRBJ2-3; no clear D. CDR3 length equals 14 residues. The V and J ends lost 2 bases and 3 bases respectively, with 9 bases between them. Germline V gives CDR1 MDHEN, CDR2 SYDVKM.

The gene calls are TRBV4-3 and TRBJ2-6; D may be TRBD1 or TRBD2 (5 bases each). Germline lookup yields CDR1 LGHNA and CDR2 YSLEER. The CDR3 is 18 amino acids. With 2 bases removed from V and 0 bases from J, the gap between germline ends came to 14 bases. The CDR3 bases are TGCGCCAGCAGCCAACGAGGGGCCTCAATCTCTGGGGCCAACGTCCTGACTTTC. Its protein product is CASSQRGASISGANVLTF.

There are a few counts of this clonotype. The chain employs TRBV4-3 and TRBJ2-7; 11 bases line up with TRBD2. Germline CDR1 LGHNA, CDR2 YSLEER. This CDR3 is built from 15 residues. The V and J ends lost 3 bases and 2 bases, in that order; junction bases with no gene match: 3. CDR3 nucleotide sequence: TGCGCCAGCAGCCAGGTACTAGCGGGGGCCTACGAGCAGTACTTC. This codes for CASSQVLAGAYEQYF.

This clonotype was seen at least ten times. This chain links TRBV3-1 with TRBJ2-1, with 10 bases aligning to TRBD2. This CDR3 is built from 16 residues. J gave up 7 bases and V 3 bases, and 9 bases lay outside the gene matches. CDR1 and CDR2 from the germline V gene are LGHDT and YNNKEL (reference sequence). CDR3: CASSHQLAGVRNEQFF. The CDR3 nucleotides are TGTGCCAGCAGCCATCAGCTAGCGGGGGTCCGAAATGAGCAGTTCTTC.

Details on this clonotype: A read error may account for a junction end that differs from germline. This chain uses TRBV7-6 with TRBJ2-1, with 7 positions matching TRBD1. Germline V gene data show CDR1 as SGHVS and CDR2 as FNYEAQ. CDR3 length: 18 amino acids. CDR3 coding DNA: TGTGCCAGCAGCTTAGTTGGGCCAGGGGACAGCTCCTACAATGGGCAGTTCTTC. Amino acid sequence: CASSLVGPGDSSYNGQFF.

CDR3 protein: CASSLAGGPTLYF. CDR3 sequence (DNA): TGCGCCAGCAGCTTGGCGGGAGGGCCGACGTTGTATTTT. The chain employs TRBV5-1 and TRBJ2-3; 8 bases align to TRBD2. With 0 bases clipped from V and 14 bases from J, the junction kept 8 bases outside the gene matches. The CDR3 runs 13 residues. Germline CDR1 SGHRS, CDR2 YFSETQ.

The chain combines TRBV20-1 with TRBJ2-6; D is unresolved. From germline, CDR1 is DFQATT and CDR2 SNEGSKA (reference sequence). The CDR3 consists of 14 residues. V lost 1 base to trimming and J lost 4 bases, with 8 bases between them. In DNA form, the CDR3 reads TGCAGTGCTAGAGCTGCCGAGGGGGCCAACGTCCTGACTTTC. As protein: CSARAAEGANVLTF.

This clonotype was picked up one time. The chain carries TRBV28 and TRBJ2-3; TRBD2 aligns across 14 bases. The CDR3 is 18 amino acids. Per the germline V gene, CDR1 is MDHEN and CDR2 is SYDVKM. The V gene end was trimmed by 5 bases and the J gene end by 0 bases; junction bases not matched to a gene: 7. CDR3 coding DNA: TGTGCCAGCAGTGCTACCGGGACTAGCGGGAGTAGCACAGATACGCAGTATTTT. It translates to CASSATGTSGSSTDTQYF.

The V call is TRBV4-2, the J call TRBJ1-2; D gene unclear. The CDR3 has 14 amino acids. Deletions cut 0 bases from V and 4 bases from J, with 9 bases between. In germline, CDR1 is LGHNA, CDR2 YNFKEQ. The CDR3, as DNA: TGTGCCAGCAGCCAAGACCAATTGATCTATGGCTACACCTTC. Translated: CASSQDQLIYGYTF.

This sequence joins TRBV13 and TRBJ2-3, with 10 bases aligning to TRBD2. This CDR3 contains 12 residues. Germline CDR1 PRHDT, CDR2 FYEKMQ (reference sequence). The V gene end was trimmed by 7 bases and the J gene end by 10 bases; junction bases not matched to a gene: 5. This CDR3 reads CASTQGLAAQYF. The CDR3 DNA is TGTGCCAGCACCCAAGGACTAGCGGCGCAGTATTTT. Full variable domain (remainder filled in from reference TRBV13 and TRBJ2-3): AAGVIQSPRHLIKEKRETATLKCYPIPRHDTVYWYQQGPGQDPQFLISFYEKMQSDKGSIPDRFSAQQFSDYHSELNMSSLELGDSALYFCASTQGLAAQYFGPGTRLTVL.

V usage is TRBV7-8 and J usage is TRBJ2-1, with 8 bases that match TRBD2. Germline V gives CDR1 SGHVS, CDR2 FQNEAQ. V shed 5 bases, J shed 10 bases, and the junction held 13 bases outside the gene matches. This CDR3 spans 15 amino acids. The CDR3 loop is CASSGVTSALYEQFF. CDR3 nucleotides: TGTGCCAGCAGCGGGGTGACTAGCGCCCTCTACGAGCAGTTCTTC.

The V gene is TRBV7-9, the J gene TRBJ2-3, with D uncertain. The CDR3 extends over 14 amino acids. Germline V gene sequence: CDR1 SEHNR, CDR2 FQNEAQ (reference sequence). The V and J ends lost 3 bases and 2 bases respectively, with 9 bases between them. CDR3 residues: CASSFLEYTDTQYF. In DNA, the CDR3 is TGTGCCAGCAGCTTTCTAGAATACACAGATACGCAGTATTTT.

The rearrangement uses TRBV6-5 and TRBJ1-2; D gene uncertain. Germline assignment: CDR1 MNHEY and CDR2 SVGAGI. This CDR3 region has 14 residues. V lost 0 bases, J lost 2 bases, and 7 bases lay in between. The CDR3 loop reads CASSYSTLNYGYTF. The CDR3, as DNA: TGTGCCAGCAGTTACTCGACGCTAAACTATGGCTACACCTTC.

This chain joins TRBV28 and TRBJ1-1, with D unresolved. Germline V gene data show CDR1 as MDHEN and CDR2 as SYDVKM. Deletions cut 7 bases from V and 4 bases from J, with 13 bases between. The CDR3 is 13 amino acids. This CDR3 is CASTIQYGTEAFF. CDR3 sequence (DNA): TGTGCCAGCACCATTCAATACGGCACTGAAGCTTTCTTT.

A note on this clonotype: This may come from a read error, since a much larger clone is one base off. The chain couples TRBV6-4 to TRBJ2-3, with D possibly being TRBD2 (6 bases). With 3 bases removed from V and 4 bases from J, the gap between germline ends came to 17 bases. The CDR3 length is 16 residues. Germline-derived CDR1 and CDR2 are MRHNA and SNTAGT. The CDR3 loop is CASSELPGSSADTQYF. The CDR3 DNA is TGTGCCAGCAGTGAACTCCCCGGGTCTAGCGCAGATACGCAGTATTTT.

This clonotype has a handful of counts. This chain links TRBV6-5 with TRBJ2-4, with 8 nucleotides matching TRBD1. The J call is in doubt because the DNA end fits TRBJ2-7 better. The germline CDR1 and CDR2 sequences are MNHEY and SVGAGI. The CDR3 covers 14 residues. The CDR3 bases are TGTGCCAGCAGGGCCGGACAGGGAAAATACGAGCAGTACTTC. Its protein is CASRAGQGKYEQYF.

This chain joins TRBV29-1 and TRBJ1-2; D perhaps matches TRBD1 (6 bases). Germline V lookup: CDR1 SQVTM, CDR2 ANQGSEA. V shed 3 bases and J shed 7 bases, with 12 bases lying between them. This CDR3 region has 12 residues. The CDR3 region has the DNA TGCAGCGTTGATCAGGGGCGCGGTGGCTACACCTTC. This translates into CSVDQGRGGYTF.

This chain uses TRBV29-1 with TRBJ2-5; D remains ambiguous. Germline CDR1 reads SQVTM; CDR2 reads ANQGSEA. This CDR3 contains 10 residues. V lost 1 base and J lost 9, with 6 bases in between. In DNA, the CDR3 is TGCAGCGTTGAAGTTGGGGCCCAGTACTTC. Residues: CSVEVGAQYF.